The sequence of this TCR beta chain was determined in a study of blood T cell repertoires in COVID-19. Across the study: Collection of acute and convalescent COVID-19 samples took place in the United States, Italy and Spain. T cells, B-cell-depleted T cells, or PBMCs provided the cDNA or gDNA that served as material.

In the original processing: By means of reference gene primer amplification, nucleated cell counts were estimated. The data were produced by immunoSEQ multiplex PCR, yet TCRdb's version contains in-frame clones alone and is incomplete. The V and J calls and clone size were taken over from that table, and D and trimming were inferred from the DNA. The sample holds about 250,000 clones, 84% seen once. The CDR3 is 16 residues long. Germline lookup yields CDR1 SEHNR and CDR2 FQNEAQ (reference sequence). V trimming: 2 bases; J trimming: 2 bases; junction bases outside the gene matches: 7. The sequenced sample was peripheral blood. This sequence originates from a man aged 50-59 years with acute or convalescent COVID-19. The J gene is TRBJ1-2, the V gene TRBV7-9, with 8 bases matching TRBD1. For the CDR3, the DNA is TGTGCCAGCAGCTTAAGGGCAGGGGGCCCGAACTATGGCTACACCTTC. Translation gives CASSLRAGGPNYGYTF.